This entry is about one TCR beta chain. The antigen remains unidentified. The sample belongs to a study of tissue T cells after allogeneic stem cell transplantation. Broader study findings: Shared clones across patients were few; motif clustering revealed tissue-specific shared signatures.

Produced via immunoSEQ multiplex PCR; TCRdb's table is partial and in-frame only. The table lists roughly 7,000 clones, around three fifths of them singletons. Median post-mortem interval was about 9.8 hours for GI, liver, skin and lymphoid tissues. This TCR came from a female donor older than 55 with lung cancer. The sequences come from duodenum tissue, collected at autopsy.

The CDR3 here is CASSQVRDRPYEQYF. DNA of the CDR3: TGTGCCAGCAGCCAAGTGAGGGACAGGCCCTACGAGCAGTACTTC. The chain uses TRBV3-1 (or the pseudogene TRBV3-2) and TRBJ2-7; 8 positions agree with TRBD1. The V and J ends lost 1 base and 2 bases, in that order; junction bases with no gene match: 4. This CDR3 has 15 residues. Germline V gene sequence: CDR1 LGHDT, CDR2 YNNKEL (reference sequence).